In its sample, the clone carrying this T cell receptor beta chain was seen many times. An oligonucleotide containing a UMI was ligated to the 3' end of TCR cDNA. Whole-blood samples were around 2.5 ml of peripheral blood from healthy adult volunteers. The data are from a study of naive and memory T cell subsets. The SP2 primer and nested alpha and beta constant region primers amplified ligated cDNA in four rounds. Alpha and beta constant region primers primed reverse transcription for blood and skin samples. One entry per CDR3 protein results from TCRdb running MiXCR on the 5' RACE reads. Of 55,000 to 65,000 distinct CDR3 sequences in the sample, 6% to 8.5% were seen once. The CDR3 is 17 amino acids. Trimming cost V 2 bases and J 2 bases; bases outside gene matches: 5.

The clonotype was recovered from a female donor in good health. The rearrangement links TRBV12-3 or TRBV12-4 to TRBJ2-3; TRBD1 agrees at 12 bases. In DNA form, the CDR3 reads TGTGCCAGCAGTTTAATGGGACAGGGGGCCTTCACAGATACGCAGTATTTT. Its protein product is CASSLMGQGAFTDTQYF.